This is a list of T cell receptor beta chains from one sample in a study of T cells after yellow fever vaccination. TCRdb re-called the 5' RACE reads with MiXCR, one entry per CDR3 protein. Of under 550,000 distinct CDR3 sequences listed, about a fifth are singletons. Material: PBMCs, obtained 21 days after the first yellow fever vaccination. These receptors were taken from a man younger than 30 who received the YFV17D yellow fever vaccine. Each CDR3 is given with its conserved first and last residue. D genes are given only for firm matches. The size of a clone is reported for some rows only, either as once, few or many, or as a class for expanded clones.

D gene: NA; V gene: TRBV11-2; J gene: TRBJ2-4; clone size: NA; CDR3 protein: CASSLGGWGQTLAKNIQYF; CDR3 DNA: TGTGCCAGCAGCTTAGGGGGTTGGGGGCAGACCCTAGCCAAAAACATTCAGTACTTC
D gene: NA; V gene: TRBV9; J gene: TRBJ2-7; clone size: NA; CDR3 protein: CASSAEGGGLEEQYF; CDR3 DNA: TGTGCCAGCAGCGCGGAGGGGGGGGGCCTGGAAGAGCAGTACTTC
D gene: NA; V gene: TRBV4-3; J gene: TRBJ2-5; clone size: few; CDR3 protein: CASSHDRQGGRETQYF; CDR3 DNA: TGCGCCAGCAGCCATGACCGACAGGGAGGGCGAGAGACCCAGTACTTC
D gene: NA; V gene: TRBV7-2; J gene: TRBJ1-1; clone size: NA; CDR3 protein: CASSSDLMPLEAFF; CDR3 DNA: TGTGCCAGCAGCTCAGACCTCATGCCACTTGAAGCTTTCTTT
D gene: TRBD2; V gene: TRBV7-2; J gene: TRBJ2-5; clone size: many; CDR3 protein: CASSWGTSLQETQYF; CDR3 DNA: TGTGCCAGCAGCTGGGGGACTAGCCTACAAGAGACCCAGTACTTC
D gene: NA; V gene: TRBV4-3; J gene: TRBJ2-2; clone size: NA; CDR3 protein: CASSQEIGELFF; CDR3 DNA: TGCGCCAGCAGCCAAGAAATAGGGGAGCTGTTTTTT
D gene: NA; V gene: TRBV28; J gene: TRBJ1-5; clone size: few; CDR3 protein: CASEEPGGGQPQHF; CDR3 DNA: TGTGCCAGCGAGGAACCGGGGGGGGGTCAGCCCCAGCATTTT
D gene: TRBD2; V gene: TRBV28; J gene: TRBJ2-1; clone size: NA; CDR3 protein: CASSPGGGHVLDEQFF; CDR3 DNA: TGTGCCAGCAGTCCTGGCGGGGGGCACGTATTAGATGAGCAGTTCTTC
D gene: NA; V gene: TRBV10-1; J gene: TRBJ2-5; clone size: NA; CDR3 protein: CASSSAYQETQYF; CDR3 DNA: TGCGCCAGCAGTTCCGCGTACCAAGAGACCCAGTACTTC
D gene: NA; V gene: TRBV5-1; J gene: TRBJ1-4; clone size: NA; CDR3 protein: CASSSSGTEYEKLFF; CDR3 DNA: TGCGCCAGCAGCTCATCCGGGACGGAGTACGAAAAACTGTTTTTT
D gene: NA; V gene: TRBV7-3; J gene: TRBJ2-1; clone size: few; CDR3 protein: CASSLGDSIGDEQFF; CDR3 DNA: TGTGCCAGCAGCTTAGGGGACTCCATCGGGGATGAGCAGTTCTTC
D gene: NA; V gene: TRBV5-1; J gene: TRBJ2-3; clone size: NA; CDR3 protein: CASSLAPGADTQYF; CDR3 DNA: TGCGCCAGCAGCTTGGCCCCCGGGGCCGATACGCAGTATTTT
D gene: TRBD1; V gene: TRBV2; J gene: TRBJ2-7; clone size: NA; CDR3 protein: CASSEINRGRYF; CDR3 DNA: TGTGCCAGCAGTGAAATTAACAGGGGTCGGTACTTC
D gene: NA; V gene: TRBV4-3; J gene: TRBJ1-2; clone size: few; CDR3 protein: CASSQDREPYGYTF; CDR3 DNA: TGCGCCAGCAGCCAGGATCGGGAGCCTTATGGCTACACCTTC
D gene: NA; V gene: TRBV6-5; J gene: TRBJ2-7; clone size: many; CDR3 protein: CASSYLGPTGAPYEQYF; CDR3 DNA: TGTGCCAGCAGTTACTTGGGGCCGACGGGGGCACCCTACGAGCAGTACTTC
D gene: NA; V gene: TRBV6-5; J gene: TRBJ2-3; clone size: few; CDR3 protein: CASSYSRLDTQYF; CDR3 DNA: TGTGCCAGCAGTTACTCCCGCCTCGATACGCAGTATTTT
D gene: TRBD1; V gene: TRBV5-1; J gene: TRBJ1-1; clone size: NA; CDR3 protein: CASSFYRGGTEAFF; CDR3 DNA: TGCGCCAGCAGCTTCTACAGGGGTGGCACTGAAGCTTTCTTT
D gene: NA; V gene: TRBV20-1; J gene: TRBJ1-4; clone size: NA; CDR3 protein: CSARDRRAKLFF; CDR3 DNA: TGCAGTGCTAGAGATAGAAGGGCGAAACTGTTTTTT
D gene: NA; V gene: TRBV3-1; J gene: TRBJ1-2; clone size: few; CDR3 protein: CASGTNYGYTF; CDR3 DNA: TGTGCCAGCGGGACAAACTATGGCTACACCTTC
D gene: NA; V gene: TRBV7-9; J gene: TRBJ2-1; clone size: NA; CDR3 protein: CASSLTQGGPEQFF; CDR3 DNA: TGTGCCAGCAGCTTAACTCAGGGGGGTCCTGAGCAGTTCTTC
D gene: NA; V gene: TRBV29-1; J gene: TRBJ1-1; clone size: NA; CDR3 protein: CSVQDGNTEAFF; CDR3 DNA: TGCAGCGTCCAGGACGGGAACACTGAAGCTTTCTTT
D gene: NA; V gene: TRBV20-1; J gene: TRBJ1-5; clone size: NA; CDR3 protein: CSATDRRRGDQPQHF; CDR3 DNA: TGCAGTGCTACGGACCGGAGGAGAGGCGATCAGCCCCAGCATTTT
D gene: NA; V gene: TRBV5-1; J gene: TRBJ2-5; clone size: NA; CDR3 protein: CASALVGETQYF; CDR3 DNA: TGCGCCAGCGCTCTGGTCGGGGAGACCCAGTACTTC